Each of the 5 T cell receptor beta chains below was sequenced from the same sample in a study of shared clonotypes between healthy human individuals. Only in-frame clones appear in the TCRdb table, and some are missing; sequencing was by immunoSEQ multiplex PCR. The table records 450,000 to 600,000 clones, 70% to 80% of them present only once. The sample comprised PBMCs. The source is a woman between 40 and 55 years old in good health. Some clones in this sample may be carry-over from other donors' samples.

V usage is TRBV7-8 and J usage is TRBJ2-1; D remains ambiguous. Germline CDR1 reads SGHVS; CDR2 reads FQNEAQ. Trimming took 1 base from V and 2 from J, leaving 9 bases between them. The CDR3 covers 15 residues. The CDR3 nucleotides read TGTGCCAGCAGCTTAGGGCACGTCCCCTACAATGAGCAGTTCTTC. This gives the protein CASSLGHVPYNEQFF.

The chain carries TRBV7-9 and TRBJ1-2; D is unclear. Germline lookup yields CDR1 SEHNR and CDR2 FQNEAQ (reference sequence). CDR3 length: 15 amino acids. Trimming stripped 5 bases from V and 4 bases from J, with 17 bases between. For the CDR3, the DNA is TGTGCCAGCAGCCCTTCCCGCCGCCTAGTCTATGGCTACACCTTC. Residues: CASSPSRRLVYGYTF.

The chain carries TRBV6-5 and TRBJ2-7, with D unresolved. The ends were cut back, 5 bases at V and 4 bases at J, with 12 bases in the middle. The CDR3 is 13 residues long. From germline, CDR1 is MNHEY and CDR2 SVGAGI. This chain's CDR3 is CASSEKAAYEQYF. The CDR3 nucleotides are TGTGCCAGCAGTGAGAAGGCAGCATACGAGCAGTACTTC.

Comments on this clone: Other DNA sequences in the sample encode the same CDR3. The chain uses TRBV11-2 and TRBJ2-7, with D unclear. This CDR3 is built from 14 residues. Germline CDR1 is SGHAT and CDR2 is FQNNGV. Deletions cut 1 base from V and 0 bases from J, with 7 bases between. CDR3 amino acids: CASSLGGSSYEQYF. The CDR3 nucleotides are TGTGCCAGCAGCTTAGGTGGTAGCTCCTACGAGCAGTACTTC.

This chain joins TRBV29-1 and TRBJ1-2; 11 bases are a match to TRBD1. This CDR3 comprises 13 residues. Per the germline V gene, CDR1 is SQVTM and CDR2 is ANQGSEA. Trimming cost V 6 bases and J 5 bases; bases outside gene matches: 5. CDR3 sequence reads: CSVGTGGVYGYTF. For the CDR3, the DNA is TGCAGCGTCGGGACAGGGGGGGTGTATGGCTACACCTTC.